This TCR beta chain was identified during a study of blood T cell repertoires in COVID-19. Looking at the study overall: Some COVID-19 samples were acute and others convalescent; all came from the United States, Italy and Spain.

Using immunoSEQ multiplex PCR, the repertoire was profiled, and TCRdb retains in-frame clones only, with some absent. This sample has 450,000 or so clones, with 80% to 95% found just once. This CDR3 contains 14 residues. V was pared by 3 bases and J by 3 bases, with 5 bases of the junction left unmatched. Per the germline V gene, CDR1 is SGHRS and CDR2 is YFSETQ. Enrollees, about 18 to 95 years old, lived in roughly 24 US areas. Cohorts were assigned according to the clinical history that participants reported. The receptor was derived from a man between 18 and 29 years old who had recovered from COVID-19. The sequenced sample consisted of PBMCs or T cells enriched from blood (not recorded which). This sequence joins TRBV5-1 and TRBJ1-1, with 7 positions matching TRBD1. DNA for the CDR3: TGCGCCAGCAGCTGGGGGGACAGAGACACTGAAGCTTTCTTT. This translates into CASSWGDRDTEAFF. Based on the CDR3 plus reference TRBV5-1 and TRBJ1-1, the full variable domain is KAGVTQTPRYLIKTRGQQVTLSCSPISGHRSVSWYQQTPGQGLQFLFEYFSETQRNKGNFPGRFSGRQFSNSRSEMNVSTLELGDSALYLCASSWGDRDTEAFFGQGTRLTVV.